A single sample gave rise to the 30 T cell receptor beta chains below, sequenced in a study of T-cell reconstitution after alpha-beta-depleted transplantation in children (dated by TCRdb to the mid-2010s). The library was built by means of PCR. The sequencing machine was an Illumina HiSeq 2500. TCR libraries were prepared with molecular barcoding, using unique molecular identifiers to normalize TCRbeta repertoire quantification. Using fastp trimming at Q25 and MiXCR clonotype assembly, TCRdb reanalyzed the public sequencing data and kept in-frame beta chains. Identical CDR3 proteins give one entry, which carries the most common genes and DNA. The sample table records hundreds of thousands of distinct CDR3 sequences; around 16% of these occur just once. Approximately 1% of the sample is held by the ten biggest clonotypes. Here the sequenced sample was PBMCs from the stem cell graft donor, taken from the stem cell graft. Receptors were obtained from a human donor who donated a stem cell graft to a child with acute myeloid leukemia.

At least ten counts were recorded for this clonotype. The chain recombines TRBV7-9 with TRBJ2-4; 8 positions match TRBD1. Germline V gene lookup returns CDR1 SEHNR and CDR2 FQNEAQ (reference sequence). V lost 4 bases to trimming and J lost 6 bases; unmatched junction nucleotides: 2. There are 13 residues in the CDR3. The CDR3 coding sequence is TGTGCCAGCAGCTCAACAGGGGGAAACATTCAGTACTTC. This gives the protein CASSSTGGNIQYF.

This clonotype showed up just a few times. The chain recombines TRBV29-1 with TRBJ2-1; unclear D gene. Germline values: CDR1 SQVTM, CDR2 ANQGSEA. The V end lost 7 bases, the J end lost 7 bases, and 14 bases lay between the germline ends. The CDR3 has 12 amino acids. The CDR3 coding sequence is TGCAGCGAGGCTGGTTTGGAAAATGAGCAGTTCTTC. It translates to CSEAGLENEQFF.

This chain links TRBV7-9 with TRBJ1-6, with D possibly being TRBD1 (6 bases). The CDR3 is 16 amino acids. V was shortened by 5 bases and J by 4 bases, with 15 bases between the two germline ends. The germline V gene has CDR1 SEHNR and CDR2 FQNEAQ (reference sequence). CDR3 in amino acids: CASSTTTQGYNSPLHF. The DNA for the CDR3 is TGTGCCAGCAGCACTACCACTCAGGGGTATAATTCACCCCTCCACTTT.

This clonotype was seen only a few times. The V gene is TRBV5-4, the J gene TRBJ1-1; 11 bases map to TRBD1. The CDR3 loop spans 15 amino acids. CDR1 and CDR2 (germline): SGHNT, YYREEE (reference sequence). Trimming cost V 0 bases and J 4 bases; bases outside gene matches: 2. CDR3 nucleotide sequence: TGTGCCAGCAGCTTGGGGGACAGGGGGTTCACTGAAGCTTTCTTT. Protein: CASSLGDRGFTEAFF.

This clonotype was observed a handful of times. The chain employs TRBV7-8 and TRBJ2-5; 7 positions agree with TRBD2. V dropped 2 bases and J dropped 5; count of bases not matched to a gene: 5. The CDR3 contains 14 residues. Germline V gene sequence: CDR1 SGHVS, CDR2 FQNEAQ. CDR3 in amino acids: CASSLSLGGETQYF. The CDR3, as DNA: TGTGCCAGCAGCTTAAGTCTGGGAGGGGAGACCCAGTACTTC.

This clonotype was seen at least ten times. The rearrangement joins TRBV20-1 to TRBJ1-6; the match to TRBD1 covers 7 bases. The germline CDR1 and CDR2 sequences are DFQATT and SNEGSKA (reference sequence). This CDR3 has 13 amino acids. V shed 5 bases, J shed 8 bases, and the junction held 6 bases outside the gene matches. In DNA form, the CDR3 reads TGCAGTGCTGCCGGGACAGCTCATTCACCCCTCCACTTT. This encodes CSAAGTAHSPLHF.

This chain links TRBV29-1 with TRBJ2-7; perhaps TRBD2 as D (5 bases). CDR1 is SQVTM and CDR2 is ANQGSEA in the germline V gene. The CDR3 loop spans 12 amino acids. Between the trimmed V and J ends, which lost 6 bases and 4 bases, there was a span of 13 bases. The CDR3 loop reads CSVLWGAYEQYF. The CDR3 DNA follows: TGCAGCGTCCTTTGGGGAGCGTACGAGCAGTACTTC.

This clonotype was counted ten times or more. The chain carries TRBV29-1 and TRBJ1-1; 8 bases fit TRBD1. This CDR3 has 13 residues. The V gene end was trimmed by 1 base and the J gene end by 11 bases; junction bases not matched to a gene: 9. Germline values: CDR1 SQVTM, CDR2 ANQGSEA. The CDR3 DNA reads TGCAGCGTTGAAGGCATGACAGGGGCGGGCGCTTTCTTT. Its protein product is CSVEGMTGAGAFF.

This clonotype was picked up many times. The chain carries TRBV29-1 and TRBJ2-1, with 11 positions matching TRBD2. V lost 1 base, J lost 7 bases, and 12 bases stayed unmatched. The CDR3 loop spans 17 amino acids. Germline V gene data show CDR1 as SQVTM and CDR2 as ANQGSEA. The CDR3 is CSVEGLAGGHLRNEQFF. The CDR3 region has the DNA TGCAGCGTTGAAGGGTTAGCGGGGGGGCATTTAAGGAATGAGCAGTTCTTC.

This clonotype was detected many times. J is TRBJ2-1 and V is TRBV4-3, with D unclear. Germline V CDR1 and CDR2: LGHNA, YSLEER. There are 12 residues in the CDR3. V dropped 4 bases and J dropped 7 bases, with 8 bases sitting between them. In DNA form, the CDR3 reads TGCGCCAGCAGCCTGCAGGCGAATGAGCAGTTCTTC. This encodes CASSLQANEQFF.

This clonotype showed up just once. Possible read error: a much larger clone is one base away. The gene calls are TRBV10-3 and TRBJ2-1; D remains ambiguous. From germline, CDR1 is ENHRY and CDR2 SYGVKD. The CDR3 spans 12 residues. In nucleotides, the CDR3 is TGTGCCATCGGTGAGTCAGGTGATGAGCAGTTCTTC. It yields the protein CAIGESGDEQFF.

In DNA, the CDR3 is TGTGCCAGCAGCGCCGAGCAGGGGTTCTATGGCTACACCTTC. It is translated as CASSAEQGFYGYTF. The chain joins TRBV12-3 or TRBV12-4 to TRBJ1-2; D possibly corresponds to TRBD1 (6 bases). Trimming pared 6 bases from V and 4 bases from J, leaving 15 bases between. This CDR3 is built from 14 residues.

Details on this clonotype: At one end, the junction sequence differs from germline, possibly due to a read error. The CDR3 DNA reads as TGTGCCAGCAGCTTAGGGGCAGGGGTGGACACCGGGGGGCTGTTTTTT. It specifies CASSLGAGVDTGGLFF. The chain joins TRBV7-2 to TRBJ2-2, with D possibly called TRBD1 or TRBD2 (6 bases each). There are 16 residues in the CDR3. Germline V gives CDR1 SGHTA, CDR2 FQGNSA.

The chain joins TRBV7-9 to TRBJ2-1, with no clear D. V lost 4 bases, J lost 12 bases, and 19 bases lay in between. CDR3 length: 14 amino acids. Per the germline V gene, CDR1 is SEHNR and CDR2 is FQNEAQ (reference sequence). The CDR3 here is CASSWMDPGYGQFF. Here the CDR3 DNA reads TGTGCCAGCAGCTGGATGGACCCCGGATATGGGCAGTTCTTC.

This clonotype occurred many times. Here the CDR3 reads CASSLPGRYYNEQFF. The CDR3 region has the DNA TGTGCCAGCAGTTTACCCGGGAGGTACTACAATGAGCAGTTCTTC. The chain combines TRBV12-3 or TRBV12-4 with TRBJ2-1; 7 positions agree with TRBD2. The CDR3 has 15 residues. Trimming at V came to 2 bases and at J to 3 bases, leaving 4 bases not matched to a gene.

This clonotype was recorded at least ten times. V gene TRBV10-3 combines with J gene TRBJ2-7; 8 bases line up with TRBD1. Germline CDR1 is ENHRY and CDR2 is SYGVKD. J lost 3 bases, V lost 4 bases, and 2 bases had no gene match. CDR3 length: 13 residues. CDR3 region: CAISGTGFYEQYF. The CDR3 DNA is TGTGCCATCAGTGGGACAGGGTTCTACGAGCAGTACTTC.

This clonotype was observed a few times. The chain links TRBV6-5 to TRBJ1-5, with D hard to call. The length of the CDR3 is 16 residues. The germline CDR1 and CDR2 sequences are MNHEY and SVGAGI. Trimming pared 0 bases from V and 0 bases from J, leaving 9 bases between. CDR3 nucleotide sequence: TGTGCCAGCAGTTACTCGAGGAAGAATAGCAATCAGCCCCAGCATTTT. It specifies CASSYSRKNSNQPQHF.

Many counts were recorded for this clonotype. The CDR3 DNA follows: TGTGCCATCGCCCTACAGGGTCCCTCAAATGAGCAGTTCTTC. It specifies CAIALQGPSNEQFF. V and J are TRBV10-3 and TRBJ2-1; D might be TRBD1 (6 bases). Germline V gene sequence: CDR1 ENHRY, CDR2 SYGVKD. V was clipped by 8 bases and J by 7 bases, with 18 bases between them. The CDR3 contains 14 residues.

At least ten counts were recorded for this clonotype. The gene calls are TRBV20-1 and TRBJ1-1; D possibly corresponds to TRBD1 (5 bases). The CDR3 totals 12 residues. Germline loops: CDR1 DFQATT, CDR2 SNEGSKA (reference sequence). Trimming shortened V by 5 bases and J by 4 bases, and 11 bases separated the two germline ends. CDR3 protein: CSAPGGGTEAFF. The CDR3 nucleotides are TGCAGTGCTCCGGGGGGGGGCACTGAAGCTTTCTTT.

This clonotype was recorded a few times. The chain has TRBV9 and TRBJ2-4; TRBD2 matches at 7 bases. Germline V gene sequence: CDR1 SGDLS, CDR2 YYNGEE. The CDR3 runs 14 residues. V lost 2 bases and J lost 7; bases outside the gene matches: 6. This CDR3 reads CASSVGGTNNIQYF. Written as DNA, the CDR3 is TGTGCCAGCAGCGTGGGAGGGACGAACAACATTCAGTACTTC.

This clonotype came up many times. The rearrangement links TRBV29-1 to TRBJ2-7; no reliable D call. V lost 7 bases and J 3 bases, leaving 16 bases between the germline ends. This CDR3 has 13 amino acids. Germline CDR1 and CDR2: SQVTM and ANQGSEA. The CDR3 DNA sequence: TGCAGCGGTCTGACACGACCCCTCTACGAGCAGTACGTC. It yields the protein CSGLTRPLYEQYV.

This clonotype was detected ten times or more. This chain uses TRBV7-9 with TRBJ2-7; D call uncertain. This CDR3 contains 13 residues. Germline-derived CDR1 and CDR2 are SEHNR and FQNEAQ (reference sequence). V dropped 5 bases and J dropped 0 bases, with 8 bases sitting between them. This chain's CDR3 is CASSVESSYEQYV. The CDR3 nucleotides are TGTGCCAGCAGCGTCGAGAGCTCCTACGAGCAGTACGTC.

This chain uses TRBV7-2 with TRBJ1-2, with D uncertain. The CDR3 has 14 amino acids. Germline assignment: CDR1 SGHTA and CDR2 FQGNSA. The V end was cut by 0 bases, the J end by 0 bases, with 5 bases between. The CDR3 DNA follows: TGTGCCAGCAGCTTAGCGCAAGCTAACTATGGCTACACCTTC. It is translated as CASSLAQANYGYTF.

This clonotype was seen a few times. V and J are TRBV7-3 and TRBJ2-7, with a weak D call TRBD1 (5 bases). Germline loops: CDR1 SGHTA, CDR2 FQGTGA. The CDR3 is made up of 14 amino acids. The ends were cut back, 5 bases at V and 3 bases at J, with 14 bases in the middle. CDR3: CASSTGPTNYEQYF. CDR3 DNA: TGTGCCAGCAGCACAGGACCCACGAACTACGAGCAGTACTTC.

This chain joins TRBV12-3 or TRBV12-4 and TRBJ2-1; D not resolved. The length of the CDR3 is 13 residues. V was clipped by 6 bases and J by 6 bases, with 12 bases between them. The CDR3 sequence is CASRLMTANEQFF. DNA for the CDR3: TGTGCCAGCAGACTTATGACCGCCAATGAGCAGTTCTTC.

This clonotype was counted between two and nine times. The chain couples TRBV7-9 to TRBJ1-1, with D uncertain. Trimming cost V 5 bases and J 5 bases, with 12 bases left between them. Per germline, CDR1 SEHNR and CDR2 FQNEAQ (reference sequence). The CDR3 contains 13 residues. The CDR3 DNA reads TGTGCCAGCAGCCCGGTAGTTGGTACTGAAGCTTTCTTT. As protein: CASSPVVGTEAFF.

This clonotype was seen only a few times. The rearrangement uses TRBV5-1 and TRBJ2-2; TRBD1 matches 7 bases. The trim removed 3 bases at V and 6 bases at J, leaving 14 bases unmatched. The CDR3 covers 17 residues. Germline assignment: CDR1 SGHRS and CDR2 YFSETQ. The CDR3 DNA is TGCGCCAGCAGCTCCAGGGACAGCTTGTTCGGGGCCGGGGAGCTGTTTTTT. Amino acid sequence: CASSSRDSLFGAGELFF.

This clonotype was seen ten or more times. The rearrangement links TRBV10-3 to TRBJ2-7; 7 nucleotides agree with TRBD2. This CDR3 is 15 amino acids long. Germline V gene sequence: CDR1 ENHRY, CDR2 SYGVKD. V dropped 2 bases and J dropped 3; count of bases not matched to a gene: 7. This chain's CDR3 is CAISEGGDSNYEQYF. CDR3 coding DNA: TGTGCCATCAGTGAGGGGGGGGACTCAAACTACGAGCAGTACTTC.

This clonotype has more than one count but fewer than ten. The chain employs TRBV12-3 or TRBV12-4 and TRBJ2-5, with 12 nucleotides matching TRBD2. There are 16 residues in the CDR3. V shed 3 bases, J shed 1 base, and the junction held 3 bases outside the gene matches. The CDR3 reads CASSFETSGSQETQYF. CDR3 in DNA: TGTGCCAGCAGTTTCGAGACTAGCGGGAGCCAAGAGACCCAGTACTTC.

The V and J genes are TRBV6-1 and TRBJ2-3; tentative D call: TRBD2 (5 bases). Germline V gene sequence: CDR1 MNHNS, CDR2 SASEGT. Between the trimmed V and J ends, which lost 8 bases and 2 bases, there was a span of 14 bases. The CDR3 has 14 amino acids. The CDR3 bases are TGTGCCAGCTCGGGAAGGGAATCCACAGATACGCAGTATTTT. It is translated as CASSGRESTDTQYF.